One T cell receptor beta chain is described in this entry. Antigen specificity is unknown. The PCR had 60 Vbeta and 13 Jbeta primers. Libraries were prepared by immunoSEQ multiplex PCR; TCRdb keeps only in-frame clonotypes and omits some of them. The sample yields 150,000 or so clones, over 80% seen once. These data belong to a study of cytomegalovirus exposure and HLA in healthy donors. Looking at the study overall: In a previous analysis, 120 million or so unique TCR beta sequences were found from 150 million to 200 million T cells.

The CDR3 loop spans 11 amino acids. Trimming removed 6 bases from V and 11 bases from J, with 10 bases in between. Germline lookup yields CDR1 SNHLY and CDR2 FYNNEI. General study findings and limits: A missense DCLRE1C variant was associated with V- and J-gene trimming of TCR beta chains in a later analysis, and an independent cohort replicated the association. A further, later analysis showed that HLA-associated TCR beta chains (compared with equally common others) were more clonally expanded.

There were likely unrecorded immune exposures, though donors were nominally healthy when sampled. The sequence was obtained from a male donor in good health and CMV-seropositive. The J gene is TRBJ1-4, the V gene TRBV2; D not certain. Sequenced: PBMCs. The CDR3 is CASRTIEKLFF. The CDR3 DNA sequence: TGTGCCAGCAGAACCATTGAGAAACTGTTTTTT. Filled out from reference TRBV2 and TRBJ1-4, the complete variable domain reads EPEVTQTPSHQVTQMGQEVILRCVPISNHLYFYWYRQILGQKVEFLVSFYNNEISEKSEIFDDQFSVERPDGSNFTLKIRSTKLEDSAMYFCASRTIEKLFFGSGTQLSVL.